Listed below are T cell receptor beta chains from one sample, sequenced in a study of blood T cells in healthy people across ages. TCRdb passed the 5' RACE reads through MiXCR, listing each CDR3 protein once. The sample holds approximately 830,000 distinct CDR3 sequences, approximately 59% seen once. The source material was blood. The source is a man aged 25-40 years in good health. The CDR3 runs from the conserved cysteine through the conserved F or W. Each record gives: clone size, V gene, J gene, D gene, CDR3 DNA, CDR3 protein. D genes are given only for firm matches. Clone sizes are given selectively: once, few, many, or a class where the clone is expanded.

size: once; V: TRBV4-3; J: TRBJ2-1; D: .; DNA: TGCGCCAGCAGCCAAAGCGGCTACAGGGACAATGAGCAGTTCTTC; CDR3: CASSQSGYRDNEQFF
size: .; V: TRBV29-1; J: TRBJ2-3; D: TRBD1; DNA: TGCAGCGTTGCTCGGACAGGGGGAGTTCGGATGACAGATACGCAGTATTTT; CDR3: CSVARTGGVRMTDTQYF
size: .; V: TRBV11-2; J: TRBJ2-7; D: TRBD2; DNA: TGTGCCAGCAGCTTCGGGGGGGGAAACGAGCAGTACTTC; CDR3: CASSFGGGNEQYF
size: .; V: TRBV29-1; J: TRBJ2-5; D: .; DNA: TGCAGCTGGCGGGAACAAGAGACCCAGTACTTC; CDR3: CSWREQETQYF
size: .; V: TRBV19; J: TRBJ2-2; D: .; DNA: TGTGCCAGTAGTATAGGTCCCAGGGTTGCCGGGGAGCTGTTTTTT; CDR3: CASSIGPRVAGELFF
size: .; V: TRBV6-2/TRBV6-3; J: TRBJ2-7; D: TRBD1; DNA: TGTGCCAGCAGTTACCCCTCCGGACAGGGAGGCTACGAGCAGTACTTC; CDR3: CASSYPSGQGGYEQYF
size: .; V: TRBV11-2; J: TRBJ2-1; D: .; DNA: TGTGCCAGCACAGAAGATCTAAGCAATGAGCAGTTCTTC; CDR3: CASTEDLSNEQFF
size: .; V: TRBV12-3/TRBV12-4; J: TRBJ2-3; D: TRBD2; DNA: TGTGCCAGCAGTTTGGCGATTAGCGGGGCTGGGGACACGCAGTATTTT; CDR3: CASSLAISGAGDTQYF
size: .; V: TRBV29-1; J: TRBJ1-1; D: .; DNA: TGCAGCGTTGTCGTCGGGGCCCAGGGTACTGAAGCTTTCTTT; CDR3: CSVVVGAQGTEAFF
size: .; V: TRBV6-5; J: TRBJ2-5; D: .; DNA: TGTGCCAGCAGTTTCCGAGGGGTTGTGGCAGAGACCCAGTACTTC; CDR3: CASSFRGVVAETQYF
size: .; V: TRBV4-2; J: TRBJ1-6; D: .; DNA: TGTGCCAGCAGCCAAGTGCCAGGGGCGGTAAGATCACCCCTCCACTTT; CDR3: CASSQVPGAVRSPLHF
size: .; V: TRBV12-3/TRBV12-4; J: TRBJ2-4; D: TRBD1; DNA: TGTGCCAGCAGTTATGGACAGGCCTTAGAGGCCAAAAACATTCAGTACTTC; CDR3: CASSYGQALEAKNIQYF
size: .; V: TRBV15; J: TRBJ1-2; D: .; DNA: TGTGCCACCAGCAGATTCAGGACAGCCTATGGCTACACCTTC; CDR3: CATSRFRTAYGYTF
size: .; V: TRBV4-1; J: TRBJ2-7; D: .; DNA: TGCGCCAGCAGCCAACGATTGAGCCCTCAGGGGAACTACGAGCAGTACTTC; CDR3: CASSQRLSPQGNYEQYF
size: .; V: TRBV27; J: TRBJ2-7; D: TRBD2; DNA: TGTGCCAGCAGCTCGGGGGGGGTGACCTACAATGAGCAGTACTTC; CDR3: CASSSGGVTYNEQYF
size: once; V: TRBV4-3; J: TRBJ1-2; D: TRBD1; DNA: TGCGCCAGCAGCCGAGGGAAGAGGGGGCCCGGGATCTATGGCTACACCTTC; CDR3: CASSRGKRGPGIYGYTF
size: .; V: TRBV20-1; J: TRBJ2-7; D: TRBD1; DNA: TGCAGTGCTAGCAGGACAGGGGTAGGCTACGAGCAGTACTTC; CDR3: CSASRTGVGYEQYF
size: .; V: TRBV14; J: TRBJ2-3; D: .; DNA: TGTGCCAGCGGCCTAGGGACAAACACAGATACGCAGTATTTT; CDR3: CASGLGTNTDTQYF
size: .; V: TRBV29-1; J: TRBJ2-2; D: TRBD2; DNA: TGCAGCGGATACGGGGGGGCCGGCGGGGAGCTGTTTTTT; CDR3: CSGYGGAGGELFF
size: .; V: TRBV27; J: TRBJ2-1; D: TRBD2; DNA: TGTGCCAGCAAGGGACTAGATGTTGAGCAGTTCTTC; CDR3: CASKGLDVEQFF
size: .; V: TRBV7-7; J: TRBJ2-7; D: .; DNA: TGTGCTAGCAGCGTAGGGGGGCACAACGAGCAGTACTTC; CDR3: CASSVGGHNEQYF
size: few; V: TRBV10-3; J: TRBJ2-1; D: .; DNA: TGTGCCACGGGACTCAGCTCCTACAATGAGCAGTTCTTC; CDR3: CATGLSSYNEQFF
size: .; V: TRBV28; J: TRBJ2-7; D: TRBD1; DNA: TGTGCCAGCAGCAGGGGACAGTCGGGCTCCTACGAGCAGTACTTC; CDR3: CASSRGQSGSYEQYF
size: .; V: TRBV6-5; J: TRBJ2-1; D: .; DNA: TGTGCCAGCAGCCTCGGCCTTAGCACTCAGGGGTGGGAGTTCTTC; CDR3: CASSLGLSTQGWEFF
size: few; V: TRBV7-2; J: TRBJ2-7; D: TRBD1; DNA: TGTGCCAGCAGTTTATGGACAGGGAGGTACGAGCAGTACTTC; CDR3: CASSLWTGRYEQYF
size: .; V: TRBV20-1; J: TRBJ2-7; D: TRBD1; DNA: TGCAGTGCTAGAGATCTCGACAGGGTCGGACACGAGCAGTACTTC; CDR3: CSARDLDRVGHEQYF
size: .; V: TRBV13; J: TRBJ2-5; D: TRBD2; DNA: TGTGCCAGCAGCTCCGGACTAGCAGGGACCCAGTACTTC; CDR3: CASSSGLAGTQYF
size: once; V: TRBV7-2; J: TRBJ2-1; D: TRBD2; DNA: TGTGCCAGCAGCTTAGTGAGCGGGGACAATGAGCAGTTCTTC; CDR3: CASSLVSGDNEQFF
size: .; V: TRBV24-1; J: TRBJ2-1; D: TRBD1; DNA: TGTGCCACCAGTGATCGACGACAGGGGTACAATGAGCAGTTCTTC; CDR3: CATSDRRQGYNEQFF
size: .; V: TRBV11-2; J: TRBJ1-2; D: TRBD1; DNA: TGTGCCAGCAGCCAAACAGGGGGCGGTAGCTATGGCTACACCTTC; CDR3: CASSQTGGGSYGYTF
size: .; V: TRBV7-3; J: TRBJ2-2; D: TRBD2; DNA: TGTGCCAGCAGGGGCGGGGGAAACACCGGGGAGCTGTTTTTT; CDR3: CASRGGGNTGELFF
size: few; V: TRBV4-2; J: TRBJ1-1; D: .; DNA: TGTGCCAGCAGCCAAGATGCAAATCCAGGGCTGGAAGCTTTCTTT; CDR3: CASSQDANPGLEAFF
size: .; V: TRBV5-1; J: TRBJ2-1; D: TRBD2; DNA: TGCGCCAGCAGCTTGGGTCTAGCGGGGGTTGATGAGCAGTTCTTC; CDR3: CASSLGLAGVDEQFF
size: .; V: TRBV15; J: TRBJ1-5; D: .; DNA: TGTGCCACCAGTTGGGGCGGCAGGGGTAGCAATCAGCCCCAGCATTTT; CDR3: CATSWGGRGSNQPQHF
size: .; V: TRBV5-6; J: TRBJ2-7; D: .; DNA: TGTGCCAGCAGCTTGGGTGATTTCAGCTCCTACGAGCAGTACTTC; CDR3: CASSLGDFSSYEQYF
size: .; V: TRBV9; J: TRBJ1-2; D: .; DNA: TGTGCCAGCAGCGTAGTCAGTGGGGCTGGCTATGGCTACACCTTC; CDR3: CASSVVSGAGYGYTF